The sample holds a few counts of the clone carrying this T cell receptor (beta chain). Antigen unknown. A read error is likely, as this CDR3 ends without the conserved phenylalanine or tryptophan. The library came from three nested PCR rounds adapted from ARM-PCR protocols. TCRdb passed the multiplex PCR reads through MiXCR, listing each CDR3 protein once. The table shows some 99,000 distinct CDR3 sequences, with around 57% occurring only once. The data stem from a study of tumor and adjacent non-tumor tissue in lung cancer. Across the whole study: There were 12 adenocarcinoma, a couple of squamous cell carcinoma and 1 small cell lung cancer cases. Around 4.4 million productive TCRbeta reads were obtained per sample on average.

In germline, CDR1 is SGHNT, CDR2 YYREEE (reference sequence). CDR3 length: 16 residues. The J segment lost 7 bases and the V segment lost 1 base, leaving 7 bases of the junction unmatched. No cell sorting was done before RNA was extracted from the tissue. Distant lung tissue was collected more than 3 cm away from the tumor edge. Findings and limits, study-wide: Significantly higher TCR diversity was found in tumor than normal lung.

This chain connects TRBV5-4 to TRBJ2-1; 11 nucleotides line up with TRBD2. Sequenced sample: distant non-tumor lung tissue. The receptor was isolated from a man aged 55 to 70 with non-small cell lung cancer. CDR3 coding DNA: TGTGCCAGCAGCTTGACCCTAGCGGGGGGCAATAATGAGCAGTTCTCC. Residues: CASSLTLAGGNNEQFS.